Included here is one T cell receptor (beta chain) sequence, with context. Its antigen is as yet unknown. This sample is part of a study of T cell responses to AZD1222 COVID-19 vaccine. TCRdb's copy holds only in-frame clones and misses some; the assay was immunoSEQ multiplex PCR. The sample yields some 150,000 clones, about 93% seen once. Study-wide results and limits: Targets within unmutated variant regions were reportedly found for nearly half of spike-specific TCRs.

The receptor comes from an adult in good health. The sample was peripheral blood, taken on day 0 of MenACWY control vaccination.

In DNA, the CDR3 is TGTGCCAGCAGCCGAGGTGGGGTAGATCAGCCCCAGCATTTT. Translating gives CASSRGGVDQPQHF. The gene calls are TRBV5-4 and TRBJ1-5; no reliable D call. The V gene lost 4 bases and the J gene lost 5 bases, with 13 bases spanning the gap. Germline V gene sequence: CDR1 SGHNT, CDR2 YYREEE (reference sequence). The CDR3 is 14 residues long. Full variable domain (rest looked up from reference TRBV5-4 and TRBJ1-5): ETGVTQSPTHLIKTRGQQVTLRCSSQSGHNTVSWYQQALGQGPQFIFQYYREEENGRGNFPPRFSGLQFPNYSSELNVNALELDDSALYLCASSRGGVDQPQHFGDGTRLSIL.